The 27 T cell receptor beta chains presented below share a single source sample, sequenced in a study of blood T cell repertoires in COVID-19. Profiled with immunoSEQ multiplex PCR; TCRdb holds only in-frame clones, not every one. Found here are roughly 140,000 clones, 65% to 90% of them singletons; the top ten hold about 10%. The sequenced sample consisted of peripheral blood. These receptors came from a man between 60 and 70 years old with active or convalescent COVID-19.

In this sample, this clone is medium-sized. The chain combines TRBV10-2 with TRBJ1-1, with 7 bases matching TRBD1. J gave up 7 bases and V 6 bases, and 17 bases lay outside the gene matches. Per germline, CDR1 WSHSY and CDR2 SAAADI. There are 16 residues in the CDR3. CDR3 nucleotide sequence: TGCGCCAGCAGCGAGGAACCACAGGGGAAAAATGGTGAAGCTTTCTTT. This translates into CASSEEPQGKNGEAFF.

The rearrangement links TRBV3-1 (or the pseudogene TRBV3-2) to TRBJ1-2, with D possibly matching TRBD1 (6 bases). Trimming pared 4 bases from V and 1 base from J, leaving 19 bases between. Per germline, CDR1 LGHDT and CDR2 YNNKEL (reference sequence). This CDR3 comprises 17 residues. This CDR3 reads CASSPPGTQLFNYGYTF. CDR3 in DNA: TGTGCCAGCAGCCCACCCGGGACACAACTTTTTAACTATGGCTACACCTTC.

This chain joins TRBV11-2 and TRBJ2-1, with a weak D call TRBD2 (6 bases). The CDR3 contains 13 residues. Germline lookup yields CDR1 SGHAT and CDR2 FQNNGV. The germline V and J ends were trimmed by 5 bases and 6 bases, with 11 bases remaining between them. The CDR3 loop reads CASSPRLVNEQFF. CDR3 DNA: TGTGCCAGCAGCCCTAGACTAGTCAATGAGCAGTTCTTC.

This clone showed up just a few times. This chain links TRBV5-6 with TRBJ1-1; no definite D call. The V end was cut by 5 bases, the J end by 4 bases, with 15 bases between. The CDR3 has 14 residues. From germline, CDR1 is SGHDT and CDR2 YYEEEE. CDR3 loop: CASSFSGTITEAFF. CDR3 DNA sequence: TGTGCCAGCAGTTTTTCCGGAACTATCACTGAAGCTTTCTTT.

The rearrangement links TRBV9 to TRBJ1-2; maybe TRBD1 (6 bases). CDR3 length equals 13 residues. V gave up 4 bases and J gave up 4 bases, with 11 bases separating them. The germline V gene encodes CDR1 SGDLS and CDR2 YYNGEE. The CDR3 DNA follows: TGTGCCAGCAGCACTACAGGGAGCTATGGCTACACCTTC. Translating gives CASSTTGSYGYTF.

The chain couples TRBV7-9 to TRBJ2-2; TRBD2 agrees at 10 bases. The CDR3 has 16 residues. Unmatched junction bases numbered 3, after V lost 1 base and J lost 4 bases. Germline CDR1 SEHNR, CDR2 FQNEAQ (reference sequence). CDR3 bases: TGTGCCAGCAGCTTAGGACGACTAGCGGGCACCGGGGAGCTGTTTTTT. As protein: CASSLGRLAGTGELFF.

This chain's CDR3 is CAISESRVVGGNTIYF. CDR3 DNA sequence: TGTGCCATCAGTGAGTCGAGGGTTGTCGGTGGAAACACCATATATTTT. The chain recombines TRBV10-3 with TRBJ1-3; D not certain. Trimming took off 0 bases at V and 3 bases at J, with 12 bases between the two ends. The CDR3 has 16 residues. Germline lookup yields CDR1 ENHRY and CDR2 SYGVKD.

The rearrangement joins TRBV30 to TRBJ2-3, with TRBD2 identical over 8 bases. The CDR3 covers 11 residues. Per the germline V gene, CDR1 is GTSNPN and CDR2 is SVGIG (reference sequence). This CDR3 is CAGTRGDTQYF. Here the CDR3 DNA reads TGTGCTGGGACTAGGGGAGATACGCAGTATTTT.

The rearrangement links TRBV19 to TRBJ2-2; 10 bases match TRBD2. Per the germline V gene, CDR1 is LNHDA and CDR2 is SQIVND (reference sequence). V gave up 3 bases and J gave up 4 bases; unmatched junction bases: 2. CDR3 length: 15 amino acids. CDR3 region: CASSISGRATGELFF. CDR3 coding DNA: TGTGCCAGTAGTATCAGCGGGAGGGCCACCGGGGAGCTGTTTTTT.

CDR3 residues: CASSQSRGIQETQYF. The CDR3 nucleotides are TGTGCCAGCAGCCAATCGCGGGGGATCCAAGAGACCCAGTACTTC. The gene calls are TRBV7-2 and TRBJ2-5; 7 bases fit TRBD2. This CDR3 has 15 amino acids. Germline V lookup: CDR1 SGHTA, CDR2 FQGNSA. Germline trimming cut 5 bases from V and 1 base from J; bases unmatched to any gene: 7. Full variable domain (remainder filled in from reference TRBV7-2 and TRBJ2-5): GAGVSQSPSNKVTEKGKDVELRCDPISGHTALYWYRQSLGQGLEFLIYFQGNSAPDKSGLPSDRFSAERTGGSVSTLTIQRTQQEDSAVYLCASSQSRGIQETQYFGPGTRLLVL.

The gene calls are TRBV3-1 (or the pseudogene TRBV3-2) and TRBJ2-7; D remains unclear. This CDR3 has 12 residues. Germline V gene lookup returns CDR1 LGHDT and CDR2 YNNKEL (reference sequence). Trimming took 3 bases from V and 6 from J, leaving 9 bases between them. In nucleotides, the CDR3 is TGTGCCAGCAGCCAGAGTTACCTCGAGCAGTACTTC. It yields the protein CASSQSYLEQYF.

DNA for the CDR3: TGTGCCAGCAGCTCCCCCCCCAGGGGTAATTCACCCCTCCACTTT. Encoded protein: CASSSPPRGNSPLHF. The chain combines TRBV7-2 with TRBJ1-6; D is perhaps TRBD1 (6 bases). This CDR3 is 15 amino acids long. The V gene's germline CDR1 is SGHTA and CDR2 FQGNSA. The germline V and J ends were trimmed by 4 bases and 6 bases, with 13 bases remaining between them.

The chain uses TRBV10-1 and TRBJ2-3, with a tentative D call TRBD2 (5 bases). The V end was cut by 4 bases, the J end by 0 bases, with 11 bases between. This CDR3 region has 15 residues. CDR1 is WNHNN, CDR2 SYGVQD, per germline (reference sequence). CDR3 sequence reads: CASSVGVLSTDTQYF. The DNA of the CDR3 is TGCGCCAGCAGTGTCGGGGTGTTGAGCACAGATACGCAGTATTTT.

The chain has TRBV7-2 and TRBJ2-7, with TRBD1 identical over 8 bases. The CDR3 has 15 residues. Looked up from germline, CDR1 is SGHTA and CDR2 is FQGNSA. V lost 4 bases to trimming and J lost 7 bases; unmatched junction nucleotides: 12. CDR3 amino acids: CASSSGQGPMGEQYF. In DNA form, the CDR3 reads TGTGCCAGCAGCTCTGGACAGGGTCCTATGGGGGAGCAGTACTTC.

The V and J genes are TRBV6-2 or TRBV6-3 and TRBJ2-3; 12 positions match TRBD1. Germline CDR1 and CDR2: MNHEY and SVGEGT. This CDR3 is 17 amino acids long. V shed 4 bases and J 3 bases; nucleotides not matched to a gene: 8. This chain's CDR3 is CASSWDRGRLATDTQYF. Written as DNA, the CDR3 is TGTGCCAGCAGTTGGGACAGGGGGCGCCTAGCAACAGATACGCAGTATTTT.

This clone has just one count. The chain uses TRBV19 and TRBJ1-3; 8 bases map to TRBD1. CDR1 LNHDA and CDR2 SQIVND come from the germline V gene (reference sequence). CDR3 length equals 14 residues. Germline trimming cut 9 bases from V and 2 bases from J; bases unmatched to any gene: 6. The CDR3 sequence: CASQTGVAGNTIYF. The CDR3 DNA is TGTGCCAGCCAGACAGGGGTCGCTGGAAACACCATATATTTT.

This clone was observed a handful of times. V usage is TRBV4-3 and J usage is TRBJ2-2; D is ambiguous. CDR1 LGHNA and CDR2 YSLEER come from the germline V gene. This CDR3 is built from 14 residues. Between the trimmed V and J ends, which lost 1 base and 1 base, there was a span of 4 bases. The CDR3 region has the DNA TGCGCCAGCAGCCAAGGTCAGAACACCGGGGAGCTGTTTTTT. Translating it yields CASSQGQNTGELFF.

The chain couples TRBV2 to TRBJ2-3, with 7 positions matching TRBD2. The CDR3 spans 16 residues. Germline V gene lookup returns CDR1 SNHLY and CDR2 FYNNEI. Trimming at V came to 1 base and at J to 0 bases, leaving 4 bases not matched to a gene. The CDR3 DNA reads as TGTGCCAGCAGTGAAGGGGAGGGAAGGAGCACAGATACGCAGTATTTT. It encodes CASSEGEGRSTDTQYF.

CDR3 sequence (DNA): TGTGCCAGCAGCCAAGATTACGTGGCGGGACCTAACACTGAAGCTTTCTTT. Residues: CASSQDYVAGPNTEAFF. The V gene is TRBV3-1 (or the pseudogene TRBV3-2), the J gene TRBJ1-1; D possibly corresponds to TRBD1 (5 bases). In germline, CDR1 is LGHDT, CDR2 YNNKEL (reference sequence). V was clipped by 0 bases and J by 2 bases, with 16 bases between them. This CDR3 is built from 17 residues.

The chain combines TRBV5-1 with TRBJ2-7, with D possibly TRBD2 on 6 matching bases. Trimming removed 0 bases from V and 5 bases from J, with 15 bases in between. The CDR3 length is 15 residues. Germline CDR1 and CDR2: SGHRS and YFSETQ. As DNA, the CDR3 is TGCGCCAGCAGCTTGGGGAGGGCCCTCAAGAACGAGCAGTACTTC. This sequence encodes CASSLGRALKNEQYF.

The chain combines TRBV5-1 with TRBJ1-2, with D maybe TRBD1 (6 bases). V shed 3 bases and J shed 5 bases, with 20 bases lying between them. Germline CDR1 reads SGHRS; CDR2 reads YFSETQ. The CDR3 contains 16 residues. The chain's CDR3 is CASSSTSGHWTYGYTF. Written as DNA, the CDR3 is TGCGCCAGCAGCTCGACCTCGGGACACTGGACGTATGGCTACACCTTC. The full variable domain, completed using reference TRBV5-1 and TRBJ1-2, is KAGVTQTPRYLIKTRGQQVTLSCSPISGHRSVSWYQQTPGQGLQFLFEYFSETQRNKGNFPGRFSGRQFSNSRSEMNVSTLELGDSALYLCASSSTSGHWTYGYTFGSGTRLTVV.

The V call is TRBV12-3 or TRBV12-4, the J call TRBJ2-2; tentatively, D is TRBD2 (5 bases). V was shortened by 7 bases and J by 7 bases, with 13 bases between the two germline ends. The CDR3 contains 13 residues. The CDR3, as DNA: TGTGCCAGCAAGGAGGCGGTCGGCGGGGAGCTGTTTTTT. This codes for CASKEAVGGELFF.

The CDR3 DNA reads TGTGCCAGCAGCTTGGCCGTCGCGGGAGGCACAGATACGCAGTATTTT. This codes for CASSLAVAGGTDTQYF. This chain uses TRBV5-4 with TRBJ2-3; 7 positions match TRBD2. CDR1 is SGHNT, CDR2 YYREEE, per germline (reference sequence). This CDR3 region has 16 residues. V dropped 0 bases and J dropped 1; count of bases not matched to a gene: 5.

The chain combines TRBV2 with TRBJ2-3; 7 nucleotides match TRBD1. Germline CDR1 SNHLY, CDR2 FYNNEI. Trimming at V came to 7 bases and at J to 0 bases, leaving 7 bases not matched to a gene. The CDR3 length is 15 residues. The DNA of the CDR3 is TGTGCCAGCAACCCGGGACAGATTAGCACAGATACGCAGTATTTT. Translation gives CASNPGQISTDTQYF.

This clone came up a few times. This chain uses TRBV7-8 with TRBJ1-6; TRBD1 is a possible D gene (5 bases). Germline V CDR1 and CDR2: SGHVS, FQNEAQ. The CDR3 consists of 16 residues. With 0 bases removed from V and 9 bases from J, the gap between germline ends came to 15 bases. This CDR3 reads CASSLAGYQGGSPLHF. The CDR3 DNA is TGTGCCAGCAGCTTAGCCGGATACCAGGGAGGTTCACCCCTCCACTTT. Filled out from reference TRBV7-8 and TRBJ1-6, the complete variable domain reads GAGVSQSPRYKVAKRGQDVALRCDPISGHVSLFWYQQALGQGPEFLTYFQNEAQLDKSGLPSDRFFAERPEGSVSTLKIQRTQQEDSAVYLCASSLAGYQGGSPLHFGNGTRLTVT.

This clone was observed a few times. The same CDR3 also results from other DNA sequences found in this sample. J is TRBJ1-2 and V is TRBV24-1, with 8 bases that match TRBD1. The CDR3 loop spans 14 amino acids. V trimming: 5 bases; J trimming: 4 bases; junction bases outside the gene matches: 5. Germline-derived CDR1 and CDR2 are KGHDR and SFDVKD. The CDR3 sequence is CATSARQGAYGYTF. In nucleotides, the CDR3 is TGTGCCACCAGTGCGAGGCAGGGGGCCTATGGCTACACCTTC.

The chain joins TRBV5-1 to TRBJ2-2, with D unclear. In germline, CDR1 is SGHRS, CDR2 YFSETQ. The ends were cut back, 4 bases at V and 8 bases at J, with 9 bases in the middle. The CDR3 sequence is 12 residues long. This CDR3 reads CASSPARGELFF. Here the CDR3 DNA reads TGCGCCAGCAGCCCGGCGAGGGGGGAGCTGTTTTTT.